This TCR beta chain was captured in a study of T cells in Graves' hyperthyroidism and ophthalmopathy. Study background: Before treatment of any kind, peripheral blood was taken at initial diagnosis.

This clonotype has a count of ten or more. Graves' hyperthyroidism qualified as stable when ophthalmopathy did not progress within 18 months. Used for diagnoses were clinical symptoms, serum thyroxine and TRAb, thyroid ultrasound and orbital computed tomography. Using RNA transcripts as the source, TCR beta CDR3 regions were amplified. The HTBI primer set served for first-round RT-PCR of the TCR CDR3. TCRdb passed the multiplex PCR reads through MiXCR, listing each CDR3 protein once. This repertoire shows some 400,000 distinct CDR3 sequences, 14% found once; its top ten account for roughly 11%. Sequencing used blood. The receptor was isolated from a woman in her fifties or sixties with Graves' hyperthyroidism.

CDR3 loop: CASSQQGARQPQHF. As DNA, the CDR3 is TGTGCCAGCAGTCAACAGGGGGCGCGGCAGCCCCAGCATTTT. The chain is built from TRBV28 and TRBJ1-5, with 9 bases that match TRBD1. Germline values: CDR1 MDHEN, CDR2 SYDVKM. The length of the CDR3 is 14 residues. V was clipped by 5 bases and J by 7 bases; unmatched bases: 6.